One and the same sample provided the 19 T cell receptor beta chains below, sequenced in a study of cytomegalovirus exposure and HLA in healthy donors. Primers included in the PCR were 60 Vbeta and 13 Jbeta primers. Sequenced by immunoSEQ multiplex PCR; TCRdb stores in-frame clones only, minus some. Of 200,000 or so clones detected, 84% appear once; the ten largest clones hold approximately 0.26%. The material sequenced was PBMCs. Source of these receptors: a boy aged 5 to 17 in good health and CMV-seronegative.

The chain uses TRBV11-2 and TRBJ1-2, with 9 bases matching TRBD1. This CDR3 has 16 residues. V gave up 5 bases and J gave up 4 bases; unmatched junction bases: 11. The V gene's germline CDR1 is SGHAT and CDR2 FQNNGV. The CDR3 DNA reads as TGTGCCAGCAGCCCCGGGACAGGGCCTTGGACCTATGGCTACACCTTC. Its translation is CASSPGTGPWTYGYTF.

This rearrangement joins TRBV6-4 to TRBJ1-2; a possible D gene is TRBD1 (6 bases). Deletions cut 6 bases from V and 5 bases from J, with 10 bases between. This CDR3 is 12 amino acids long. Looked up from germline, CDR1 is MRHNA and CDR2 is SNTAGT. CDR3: CASRQGYYGYTF. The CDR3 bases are TGTGCCAGCAGACAGGGTTATTATGGCTACACCTTC.

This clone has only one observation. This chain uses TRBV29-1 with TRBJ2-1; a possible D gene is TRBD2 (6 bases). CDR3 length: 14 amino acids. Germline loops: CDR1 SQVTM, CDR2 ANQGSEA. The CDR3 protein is CRVLGGIGSDEQFF. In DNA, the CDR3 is TGCCGGGTCCTGGGCGGGATTGGTTCAGATGAGCAGTTCTTC.

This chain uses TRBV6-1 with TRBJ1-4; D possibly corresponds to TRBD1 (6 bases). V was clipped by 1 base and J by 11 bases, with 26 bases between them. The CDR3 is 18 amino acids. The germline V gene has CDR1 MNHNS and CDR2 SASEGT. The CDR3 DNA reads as TGTGCCAGCAGTGAAGAGGGGGTTGTAACCCCTGGGGGTAGCAAACTGTTTTTT. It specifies CASSEEGVVTPGGSKLFF.

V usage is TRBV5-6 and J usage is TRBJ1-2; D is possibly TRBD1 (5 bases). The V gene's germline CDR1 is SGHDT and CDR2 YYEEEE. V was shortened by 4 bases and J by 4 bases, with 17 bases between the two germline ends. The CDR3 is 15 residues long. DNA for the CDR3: TGTGCCAGCAGCCCTCCGGAGGGGCCCGCCTATGGCTACACCTTC. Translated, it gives CASSPPEGPAYGYTF.

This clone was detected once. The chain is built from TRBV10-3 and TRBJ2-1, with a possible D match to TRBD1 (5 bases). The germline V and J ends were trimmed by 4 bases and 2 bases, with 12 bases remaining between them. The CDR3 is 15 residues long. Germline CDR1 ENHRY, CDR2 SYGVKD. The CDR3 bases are TGTGCCATCAGTGCATCAGGGTACACCTACAATGAGCAGTTCTTC. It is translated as CAISASGYTYNEQFF.

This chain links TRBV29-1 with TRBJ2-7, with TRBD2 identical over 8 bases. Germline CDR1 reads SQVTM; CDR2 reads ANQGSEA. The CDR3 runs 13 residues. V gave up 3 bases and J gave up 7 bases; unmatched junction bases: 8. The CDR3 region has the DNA TGCAGCGTTGACAGGGGCTCGGGGGGGGAGCAGTACTTC. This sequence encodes CSVDRGSGGEQYF.

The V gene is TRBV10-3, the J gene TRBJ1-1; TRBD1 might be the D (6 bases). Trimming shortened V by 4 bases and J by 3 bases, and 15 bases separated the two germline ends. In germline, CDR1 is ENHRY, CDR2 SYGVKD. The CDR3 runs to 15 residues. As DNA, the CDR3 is TGTGCCATCAGTGGATCCGGGGGGCGAGACACTGAAGCTTTCTTT. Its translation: CAISGSGGRDTEAFF.

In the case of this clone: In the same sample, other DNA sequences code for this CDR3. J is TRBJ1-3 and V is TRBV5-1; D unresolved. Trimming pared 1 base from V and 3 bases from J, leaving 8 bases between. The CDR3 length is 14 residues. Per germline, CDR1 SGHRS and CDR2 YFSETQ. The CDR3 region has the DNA TGCGCCAGCAGCTTGACCGGGAGTGGAAACACCATATATTTT. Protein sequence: CASSLTGSGNTIYF.

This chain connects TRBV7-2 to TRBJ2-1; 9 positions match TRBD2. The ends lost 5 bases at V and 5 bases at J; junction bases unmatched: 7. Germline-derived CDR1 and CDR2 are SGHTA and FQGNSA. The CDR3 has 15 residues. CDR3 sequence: CASSPGLASHNEQFF. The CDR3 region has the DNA TGTGCCAGCAGCCCCGGACTAGCGAGCCACAATGAGCAGTTCTTC.

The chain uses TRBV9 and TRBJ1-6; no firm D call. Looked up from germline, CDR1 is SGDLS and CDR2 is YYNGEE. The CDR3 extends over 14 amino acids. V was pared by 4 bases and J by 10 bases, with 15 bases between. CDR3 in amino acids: CASSPDLGGSPLHF. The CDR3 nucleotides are TGTGCCAGCAGCCCCGACCTAGGAGGCTCACCCCTCCACTTT. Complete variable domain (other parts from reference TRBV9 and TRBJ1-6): DSGVTQTPKHLITATGQRVTLRCSPRSGDLSVYWYQQSLDQGLQFLIQYYNGEERAKGNILERFSAQQFPDLHSELNLSSLELGDSALYFCASSPDLGGSPLHFGNGTRLTVT.

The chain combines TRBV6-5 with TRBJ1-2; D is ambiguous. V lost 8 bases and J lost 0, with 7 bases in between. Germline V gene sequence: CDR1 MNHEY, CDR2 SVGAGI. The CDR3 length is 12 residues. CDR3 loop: CASYQANYGYTF. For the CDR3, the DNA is TGTGCCAGCTATCAGGCTAACTATGGCTACACCTTC.

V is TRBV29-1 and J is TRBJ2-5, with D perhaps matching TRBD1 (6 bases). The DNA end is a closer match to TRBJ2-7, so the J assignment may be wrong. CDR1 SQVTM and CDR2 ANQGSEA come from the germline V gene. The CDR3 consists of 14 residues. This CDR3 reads CSVEDSVRGYEQYF. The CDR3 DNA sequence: TGCAGCGTTGAAGATTCAGTCAGGGGCTACGAGCAGTACTTC.

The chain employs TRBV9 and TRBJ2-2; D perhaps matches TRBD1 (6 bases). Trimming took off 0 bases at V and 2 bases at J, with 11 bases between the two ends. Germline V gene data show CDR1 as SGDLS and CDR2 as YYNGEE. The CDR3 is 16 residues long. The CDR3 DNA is TGTGCCAGCAGCGTAGCTACAGGGACAAACACCGGGGAGCTGTTTTTT. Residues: CASSVATGTNTGELFF. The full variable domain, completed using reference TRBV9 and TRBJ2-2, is DSGVTQTPKHLITATGQRVTLRCSPRSGDLSVYWYQQSLDQGLQFLIQYYNGEERAKGNILERFSAQQFPDLHSELNLSSLELGDSALYFCASSVATGTNTGELFFGEGSRLTVL.

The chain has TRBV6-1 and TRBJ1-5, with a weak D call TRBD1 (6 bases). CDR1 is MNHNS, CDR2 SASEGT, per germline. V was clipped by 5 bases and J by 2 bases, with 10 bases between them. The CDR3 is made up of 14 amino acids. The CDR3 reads CASSLAGGNQPQHF. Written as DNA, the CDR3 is TGTGCCAGCAGTTTAGCAGGGGGCAATCAGCCCCAGCATTTT.

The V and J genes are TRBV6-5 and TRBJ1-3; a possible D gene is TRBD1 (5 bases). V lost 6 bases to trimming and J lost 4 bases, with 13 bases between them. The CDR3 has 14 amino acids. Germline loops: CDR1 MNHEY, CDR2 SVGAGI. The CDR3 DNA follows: TGTGCCAGCAGCCTGCGGGGCAAGGGAAACACCATATATTTT. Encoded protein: CASSLRGKGNTIYF.

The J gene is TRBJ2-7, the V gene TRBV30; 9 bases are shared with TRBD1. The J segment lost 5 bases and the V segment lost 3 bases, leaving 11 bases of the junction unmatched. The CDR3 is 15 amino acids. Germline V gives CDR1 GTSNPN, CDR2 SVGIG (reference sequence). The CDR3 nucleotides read TGTGCCTGGAGGGTCGGGGGACAGGGTGGTAACGAGCAGTACTTC. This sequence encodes CAWRVGGQGGNEQYF. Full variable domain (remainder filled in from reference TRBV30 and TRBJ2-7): SQTIHQWPATLVQPVGSPLSLECTVEGTSNPNLYWYRQAAGRGLQLLFYSVGIGQISSEVPQNLSASRPQDRQFILSSKKLLLSDSGFYLCAWRVGGQGGNEQYFGPGTRLTVT.

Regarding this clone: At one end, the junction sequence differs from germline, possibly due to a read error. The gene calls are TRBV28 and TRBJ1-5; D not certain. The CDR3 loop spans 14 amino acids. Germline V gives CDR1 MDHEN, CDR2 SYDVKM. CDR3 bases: TGTGCCAGCACCGTGGACGTTAGCGATCAGCCCCAGCATTTT. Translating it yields CASTVDVSDQPQHF.

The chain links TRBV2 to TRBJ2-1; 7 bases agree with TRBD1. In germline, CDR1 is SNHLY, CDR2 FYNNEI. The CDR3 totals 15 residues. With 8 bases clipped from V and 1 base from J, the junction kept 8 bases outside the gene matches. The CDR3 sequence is CASSIGRGSYNEQFF. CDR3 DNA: TGTGCCAGCTCCATCGGCAGGGGGTCCTACAATGAGCAGTTCTTC.